The rows below give T cell receptor beta chains drawn from one sample of a study of blood T cell repertoires in COVID-19. TCRdb keeps only in-frame clones here, not all; method: immunoSEQ multiplex PCR. The table has tens of thousands of clones, nearly 80% seen once. Sequenced input: peripheral blood. Receptors originate from a man in his 70s with COVID-19, enrolled during active disease. CDR3s include the opening cysteine and the closing phenylalanine or tryptophan. The D gene is left open where the match is weak. A row's size may be missing; if present it is once, few, many or a size class.

>TRBJ1-1|few|TRBV5-1|NA
TGCGCCAGCAGCTTCGGGATGAACACTGAAGCTTTCTTT
CASSFGMNTEAFF
>TRBJ1-2|NA|TRBV7-2|NA
TGTGCCAGCAGCTTAGAGTGGCTACAACCATGGAGTAACTATGGCTACACCTTC
CASSLEWLQPWSNYGYTF
>TRBJ2-7|NA|TRBV11-1|NA
TGTGCCAGCAGCATCGACATACAGGGATACGAGCAGTACTTC
CASSIDIQGYEQYF
>TRBJ2-7|few|TRBV27|NA
TGTGCCAGCAGTTCCCGACGAAGGAGCTCCTACGAGCAGTACTTC
CASSSRRRSSYEQYF
>TRBJ2-1|NA|TRBV24-1|TRBD2
TGTGCCACCAGTGACCGGGGATCTAGCGGGAGGTACAATGAGCAGTTCTTC
CATSDRGSSGRYNEQFF
>TRBJ1-2|few|TRBV4-3|NA
TGCGCCAGCAGCCAAGATATAGGACTGAACTATGGCTACACCTTC
CASSQDIGLNYGYTF
>TRBJ1-6|NA|TRBV3-1/TRBV3-2|NA
TGTGCCAGCAGCCTACAAGGGAGGTCACCCCTCCACTTT
CASSLQGRSPLHF
>TRBJ1-1|NA|TRBV10-3|TRBD1
TGTGCCACTACCAGGGACAGGGGTGAAGCTTTCTTT
CATTRDRGEAFF
>TRBJ1-4|NA|TRBV18|TRBD1
TGTGCCAGCTCACCGGACAGGGCCAATGAAAAACTGTTTTTT
CASSPDRANEKLFF
>TRBJ2-3|NA|TRBV10-3|TRBD1
TGTGCCATCGACAGGGGCCCAGGCACAGATACGCAGTATTTT
CAIDRGPGTDTQYF
>TRBJ2-7|NA|TRBV10-3|TRBD1
TGTGCCATCAGTGAGGGATCAGGGGGATACGAGCAGTACTTC
CAISEGSGGYEQYF
>TRBJ1-4|NA|TRBV12-5|TRBD1
TGTGCTAGTGGTTTGGGGGACAGTGGCAATGAAAAACTGTTTTTT
CASGLGDSGNEKLFF
>TRBJ2-7|NA|TRBV7-2|TRBD2
TGTGCCAGCAGCTTCACTAGCGGGAACGGGTACGAGCAGTACTTC
CASSFTSGNGYEQYF
>TRBJ2-7|once|TRBV10-3|NA
TGTGCCATCGCGCAGGGAGGTGTCCTCTACGAGCAGTACTTC
CAIAQGGVLYEQYF
>TRBJ2-7|NA|TRBV4-2|TRBD2
TGTGCCAGCAGCCAAGGACTAGCGGGAGGGCCTGATGGTTTCTACGAGCAGTACTTC
CASSQGLAGGPDGFYEQYF
>TRBJ2-3|NA|TRBV5-6|NA
TGTGCCAGCAGCTCGGGCAGGGGTGGAGATACGCAGTATTTT
CASSSGRGGDTQYF
>TRBJ2-7|NA|TRBV5-4|TRBD1
TGTGCCAGCAGCCCAGGGACAGGGGGCGACGAGCAGTACTTC
CASSPGTGGDEQYF
>TRBJ1-6|NA|TRBV3-1/TRBV3-2|NA
TGTGCCAGCAGCCAAGGGGCGGGCACTTCACCCCTCCACTTT
CASSQGAGTSPLHF
>TRBJ1-2|once|TRBV6-5|NA
TGTGCCAGCAGTTACTCGGGGACACGGATCTATGGCTACACCTTC
CASSYSGTRIYGYTF
>TRBJ2-5|NA|TRBV5-4|TRBD2
TGTGCCAGCAGTCGGAGGACTAGCGGGAACGGAGAGACCCAGTACTTC
CASSRRTSGNGETQYF
>TRBJ1-5|NA|TRBV19|NA
TGTGCCAGTAGTATAGGACAGGTTAGCAATCAGCCCCAGCATTTT
CASSIGQVSNQPQHF
>TRBJ1-3|NA|TRBV3-1/TRBV3-2|NA
TGTGCCAGCGGGCAGGGTAGAAACACCATATATTTT
CASGQGRNTIYF
>TRBJ1-5|NA|TRBV12-3/TRBV12-4|NA
TGTGCCAGCAGTTTAAGGGGTAAGACCCAGCATTTT
CASSLRGKTQHF
>TRBJ1-3|once|TRBV5-1|TRBD1
TGCGCCAGCAGCTTGGGGCCGGGACAGGGAAACACCATATATTTT
CASSLGPGQGNTIYF
>TRBJ1-5|many|TRBV4-3|NA
TGCGCCAGCAGCCAAGATACGGGGGATCAGCCCCAGCATTTT
CASSQDTGDQPQHF
>TRBJ2-1|NA|TRBV4-2|TRBD2
TGTGCCAGCAGCCAAAGTCTTAGGACTAGCGGCGAGCAGTTCTTC
CASSQSLRTSGEQFF
>TRBJ2-7|NA|TRBV11-3|TRBD1
TGTGCCAGCAGCCCCCCGGGACAGACCTACGAGCAGTACTTC
CASSPPGQTYEQYF
>TRBJ2-7|NA|TRBV12-3/TRBV12-4|TRBD1
TGTGCCAGCAGTTTTGGACAGGCCAACGAGCAGTACTTC
CASSFGQANEQYF
>TRBJ2-7|NA|TRBV28|TRBD2
TGTGCCAGCAGTTTTACCCTAGCGGGAGGGGGGGAGCAGTACTTC
CASSFTLAGGGEQYF
>TRBJ1-1|NA|TRBV11-2|NA
TGTGCCAGCAGTAAAGACAGGAACACTGAAGCTTTCTTT
CASSKDRNTEAFF
>TRBJ2-5|NA|TRBV7-3|NA
TGTGCCAGCAGCGCGATGGGGGGGCCCCAGTACTTC
CASSAMGGPQYF
>TRBJ1-5|NA|TRBV5-4|NA
TGTGCCAGCAGTCTGGGGGGGGGCAATCAGCCCCAGCATTTT
CASSLGGGNQPQHF
>TRBJ1-5|NA|TRBV18|NA
TGTGCCAGCTCACCACTGTCGAGTGATCAGCCCCAGCATTTT
CASSPLSSDQPQHF
>TRBJ2-4|NA|TRBV30|TRBD2
TGTGCCTGGAGACTAGCGGAAAAAAACATTCAGTACTTC
CAWRLAEKNIQYF
>TRBJ1-3|NA|TRBV7-8|NA
TGTGCCAGCAGCTTGGGCAGGCGCTCTGGAAACACCATATATTTT
CASSLGRRSGNTIYF
>TRBJ1-2|NA|TRBV27|TRBD1
TGTGCCAGCAGCCCCGGGACAGGGGTTCGGGGCTACACCTTC
CASSPGTGVRGYTF
>TRBJ2-1|NA|TRBV27|NA
TGTGCCAGCAGTCCTCCCAGCAATGAGCAGTTCTTC
CASSPPSNEQFF
>TRBJ1-1|NA|TRBV7-3|NA
TGTGCCAGCAGCTTAGTGCGGGCCGGATCGTCTGAAGCTTTCTTT
CASSLVRAGSSEAFF
>TRBJ2-7|NA|TRBV30|NA
TGTGCCTGGAGTCAGGGGCACGAGCAGTACTTC
CAWSQGHEQYF
>TRBJ1-1|NA|TRBV10-1|NA
TGCGCCAGCAGTGAGGGCAGGCACCCCTTCCCTGAAGCTTTCTTT
CASSEGRHPFPEAFF
>TRBJ2-2|NA|TRBV6-2/TRBV6-3|NA
TGTGCCAGCAGTTACCACCACCGGGTCGGGGATGGAACCGGGGAGCTGTTTTTT
CASSYHHRVGDGTGELFF
>TRBJ1-5|NA|TRBV27|TRBD1
TGTGCCAGCAGTCCGTTGACAGGGGTGGATCAGCCCCAGCATTTT
CASSPLTGVDQPQHF
>TRBJ2-7|NA|TRBV7-8|TRBD1
TGTGCCAGCAGTGATAACCGGGACAGGGGACTATCGCACCGGTACGAGCAGTACTTC
CASSDNRDRGLSHRYEQYF
>TRBJ2-2|NA|TRBV18|NA
TGTGCCAGCTCAGGACAGTTCTCCACCGGGGAGCTGTTTTTT
CASSGQFSTGELFF
>TRBJ2-2|NA|TRBV10-3|TRBD1
TGTGCCATCGGGGGTTCAGGGGGTACCGGGGAGCTGTTTTTT
CAIGGSGGTGELFF
>TRBJ1-1|medium-sized|TRBV7-9|NA
TGTGCCAGCAGCGGAGGGAGCTCGAACACTGAAGCTTTCTTT
CASSGGSSNTEAFF